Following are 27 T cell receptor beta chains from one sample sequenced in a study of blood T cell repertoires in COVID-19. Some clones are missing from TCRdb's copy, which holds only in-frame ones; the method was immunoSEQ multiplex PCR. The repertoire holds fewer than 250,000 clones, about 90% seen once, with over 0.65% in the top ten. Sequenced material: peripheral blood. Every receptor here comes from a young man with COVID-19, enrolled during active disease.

The chain's CDR3 is CSVDGLGATDTQYF. The CDR3 nucleotides are TGCAGCGTTGATGGGCTGGGGGCAACAGATACGCAGTATTTT. The chain uses TRBV29-1 and TRBJ2-3; TRBD1 might be the D (6 bases). Germline CDR1 is SQVTM and CDR2 is ANQGSEA. Deletions cut 3 bases from V and 3 bases from J, with 13 bases between. This CDR3 is built from 14 residues.

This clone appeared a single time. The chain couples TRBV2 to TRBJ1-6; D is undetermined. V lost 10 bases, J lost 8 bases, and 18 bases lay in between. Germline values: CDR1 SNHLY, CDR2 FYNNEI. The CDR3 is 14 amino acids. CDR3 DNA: TGTGCCACCCTGAATAGAGGGTATGATTCACCCCTCCACTTT. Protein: CATLNRGYDSPLHF.

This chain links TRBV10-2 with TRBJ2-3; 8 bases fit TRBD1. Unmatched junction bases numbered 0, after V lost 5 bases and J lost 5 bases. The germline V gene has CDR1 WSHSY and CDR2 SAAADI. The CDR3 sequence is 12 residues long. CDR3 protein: CASSTGGDTQYF. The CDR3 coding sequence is TGCGCCAGCAGTACAGGGGGAGATACGCAGTATTTT.

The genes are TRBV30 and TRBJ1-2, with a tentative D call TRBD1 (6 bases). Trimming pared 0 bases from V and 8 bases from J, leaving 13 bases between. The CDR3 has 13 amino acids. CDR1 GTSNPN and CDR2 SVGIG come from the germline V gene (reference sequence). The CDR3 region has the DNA TGTGCCTGGAGTGTACGGCGGGGGCAAGGCTACACCTTC. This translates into CAWSVRRGQGYTF.

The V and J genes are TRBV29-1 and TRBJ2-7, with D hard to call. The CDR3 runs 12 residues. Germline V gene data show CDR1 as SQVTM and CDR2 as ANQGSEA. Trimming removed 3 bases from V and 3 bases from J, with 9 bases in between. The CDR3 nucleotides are TGCAGCGTTGATGACACGGACTACGAGCAGTACTTC. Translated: CSVDDTDYEQYF.

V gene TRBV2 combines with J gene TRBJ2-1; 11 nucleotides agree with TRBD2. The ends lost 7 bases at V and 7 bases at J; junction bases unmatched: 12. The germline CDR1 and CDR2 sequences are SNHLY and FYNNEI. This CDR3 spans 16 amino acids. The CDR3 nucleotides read TGTGCCAGCAATATCGTAGCGGGGGGGCTTGGGAATGAGCAGTTCTTC. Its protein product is CASNIVAGGLGNEQFF. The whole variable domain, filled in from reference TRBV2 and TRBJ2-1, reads EPEVTQTPSHQVTQMGQEVILRCVPISNHLYFYWYRQILGQKVEFLVSFYNNEISEKSEIFDDQFSVERPDGSNFTLKIRSTKLEDSAMYFCASNIVAGGLGNEQFFGPGTRLTVL.

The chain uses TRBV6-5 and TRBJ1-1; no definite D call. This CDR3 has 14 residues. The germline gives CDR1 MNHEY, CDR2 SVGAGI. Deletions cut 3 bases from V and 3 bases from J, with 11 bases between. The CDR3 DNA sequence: TGTGCCAGCAGTTATCCGGGTTCGGACACTGAAGCTTTCTTT. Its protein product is CASSYPGSDTEAFF.

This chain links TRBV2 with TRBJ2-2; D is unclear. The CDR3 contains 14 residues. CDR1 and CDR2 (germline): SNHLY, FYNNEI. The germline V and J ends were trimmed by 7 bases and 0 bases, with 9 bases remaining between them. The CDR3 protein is CASKSQANTGELFF. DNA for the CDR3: TGTGCCAGCAAATCCCAGGCGAACACCGGGGAGCTGTTTTTT.

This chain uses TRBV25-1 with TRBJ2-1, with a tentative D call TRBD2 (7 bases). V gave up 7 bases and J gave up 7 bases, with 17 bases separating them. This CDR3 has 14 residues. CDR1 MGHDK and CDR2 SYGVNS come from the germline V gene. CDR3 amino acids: CASIEGGGKNEQFF. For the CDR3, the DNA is TGTGCCAGCATTGAGGGGGGGGGTAAGAATGAGCAGTTCTTC.

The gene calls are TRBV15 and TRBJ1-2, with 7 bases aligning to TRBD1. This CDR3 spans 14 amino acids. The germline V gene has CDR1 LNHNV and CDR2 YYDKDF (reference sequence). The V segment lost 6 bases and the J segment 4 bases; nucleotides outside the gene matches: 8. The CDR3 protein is CATRHDGTAYGYTF. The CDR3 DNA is TGTGCCACCAGACACGACGGGACAGCCTATGGCTACACCTTC.

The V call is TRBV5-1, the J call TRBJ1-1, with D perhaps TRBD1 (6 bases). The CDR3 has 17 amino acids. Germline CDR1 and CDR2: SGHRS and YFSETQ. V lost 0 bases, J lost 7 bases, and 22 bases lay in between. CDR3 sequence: CASSLDRVRKIEDEAFF. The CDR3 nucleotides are TGCGCCAGCAGCTTGGACAGGGTGAGGAAAATCGAGGATGAAGCTTTCTTT. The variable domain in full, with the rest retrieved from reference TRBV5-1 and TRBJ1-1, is KAGVTQTPRYLIKTRGQQVTLSCSPISGHRSVSWYQQTPGQGLQFLFEYFSETQRNKGNFPGRFSGRQFSNSRSEMNVSTLELGDSALYLCASSLDRVRKIEDEAFFGQGTRLTVV.

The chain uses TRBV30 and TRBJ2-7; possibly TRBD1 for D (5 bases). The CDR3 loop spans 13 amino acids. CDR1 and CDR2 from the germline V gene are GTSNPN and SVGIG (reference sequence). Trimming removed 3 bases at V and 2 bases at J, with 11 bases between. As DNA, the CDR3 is TGTGCCTGGAGCCTTGACAGCCCCTACGAGCAGTACTTC. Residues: CAWSLDSPYEQYF.

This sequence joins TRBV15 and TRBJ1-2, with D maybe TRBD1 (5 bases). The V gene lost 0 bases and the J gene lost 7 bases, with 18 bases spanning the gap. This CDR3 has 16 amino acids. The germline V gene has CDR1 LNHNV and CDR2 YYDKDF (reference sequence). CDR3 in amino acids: CATSRDIGREFAGYTF. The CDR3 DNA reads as TGTGCCACCAGCAGAGATATTGGCAGGGAATTCGCTGGCTACACCTTC.

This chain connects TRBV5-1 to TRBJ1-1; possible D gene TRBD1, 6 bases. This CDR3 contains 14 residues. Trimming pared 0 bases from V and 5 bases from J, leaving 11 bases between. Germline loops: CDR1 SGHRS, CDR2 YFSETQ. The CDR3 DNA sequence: TGCGCCAGCAGCTTGGACAGGGTCTGGACTGAAGCTTTCTTT. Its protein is CASSLDRVWTEAFF.

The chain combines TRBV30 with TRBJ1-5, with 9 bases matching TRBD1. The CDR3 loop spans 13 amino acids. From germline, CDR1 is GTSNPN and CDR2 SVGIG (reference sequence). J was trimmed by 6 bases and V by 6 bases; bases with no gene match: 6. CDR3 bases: TGTGCCTGTCAACAGGGGGCAGGTCAGCCCCAGCATTTT. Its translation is CACQQGAGQPQHF.

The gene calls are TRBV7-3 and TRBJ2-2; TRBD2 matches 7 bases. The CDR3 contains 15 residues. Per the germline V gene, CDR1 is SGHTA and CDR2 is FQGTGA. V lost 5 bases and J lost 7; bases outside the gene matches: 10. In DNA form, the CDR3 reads TGTGCCAGCAGCCCTACGCGGGGGAATAGCGGGGAGCTGTTTTTT. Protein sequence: CASSPTRGNSGELFF.

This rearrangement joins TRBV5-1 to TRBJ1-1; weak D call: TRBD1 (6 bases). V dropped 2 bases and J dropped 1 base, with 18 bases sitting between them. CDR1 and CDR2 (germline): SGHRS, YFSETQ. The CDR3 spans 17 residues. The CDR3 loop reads CASSLPGHRHENTEAFF. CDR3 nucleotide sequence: TGCGCCAGCAGCTTACCGGGACACCGTCATGAGAACACTGAAGCTTTCTTT.

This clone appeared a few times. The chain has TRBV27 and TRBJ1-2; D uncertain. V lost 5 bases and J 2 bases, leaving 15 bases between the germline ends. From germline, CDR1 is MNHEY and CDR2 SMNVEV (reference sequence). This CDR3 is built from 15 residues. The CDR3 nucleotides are TGTGCCAGCAGTCTACGGACTGCGGGAAACTATGGCTACACCTTC. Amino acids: CASSLRTAGNYGYTF.

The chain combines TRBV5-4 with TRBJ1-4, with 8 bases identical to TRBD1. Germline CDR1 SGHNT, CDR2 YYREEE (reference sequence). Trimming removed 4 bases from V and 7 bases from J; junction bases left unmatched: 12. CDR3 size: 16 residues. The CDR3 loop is CASSDTKSGTGEKLFF. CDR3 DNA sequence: TGTGCCAGCAGCGATACTAAGTCCGGGACAGGTGAAAAACTGTTTTTT.

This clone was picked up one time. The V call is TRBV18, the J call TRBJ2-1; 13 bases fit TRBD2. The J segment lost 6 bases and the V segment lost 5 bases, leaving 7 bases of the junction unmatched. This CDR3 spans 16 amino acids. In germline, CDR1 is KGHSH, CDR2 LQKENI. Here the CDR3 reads CASSELAGGPSNEQFF. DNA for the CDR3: TGTGCCAGCTCAGAACTAGCGGGGGGGCCTAGCAATGAGCAGTTCTTC.

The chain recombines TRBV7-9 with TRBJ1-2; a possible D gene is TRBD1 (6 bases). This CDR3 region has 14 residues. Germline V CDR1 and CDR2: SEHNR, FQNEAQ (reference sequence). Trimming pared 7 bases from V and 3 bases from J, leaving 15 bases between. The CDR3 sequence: CASTQGRAYYGYTF. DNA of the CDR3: TGTGCCAGCACCCAGGGGAGGGCCTACTATGGCTACACCTTC.

CDR3 residues: CASSLVHTKNTEAFF. The CDR3 DNA reads as TGTGCCAGCAGCTTGGTTCACACCAAGAACACTGAAGCTTTCTTT. This rearrangement joins TRBV5-6 to TRBJ1-1, with unresolved D. From germline, CDR1 is SGHDT and CDR2 YYEEEE. V was shortened by 0 bases and J by 1 base, with 10 bases between the two germline ends. This CDR3 region has 15 residues.

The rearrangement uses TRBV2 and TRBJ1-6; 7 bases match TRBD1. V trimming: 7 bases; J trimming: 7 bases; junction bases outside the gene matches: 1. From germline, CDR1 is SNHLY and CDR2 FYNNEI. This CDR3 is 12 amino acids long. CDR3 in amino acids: CASIGGNSPLHF. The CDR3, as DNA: TGTGCCAGCATAGGGGGCAATTCACCCCTCCACTTT.

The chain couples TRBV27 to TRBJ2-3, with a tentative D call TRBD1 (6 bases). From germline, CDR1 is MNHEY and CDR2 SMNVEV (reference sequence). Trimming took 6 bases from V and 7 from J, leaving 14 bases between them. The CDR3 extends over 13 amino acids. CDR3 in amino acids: CASRSHRVYTQYF. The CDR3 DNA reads TGTGCCAGCAGATCTCACAGGGTTTATACGCAGTATTTT.

CDR3 residues: CAWSAVSSGNTIYF. CDR3 DNA sequence: TGTGCCTGGAGTGCGGTAAGCTCTGGAAACACCATATATTTT. This rearrangement joins TRBV30 to TRBJ1-3; D unresolved. Germline lookup yields CDR1 GTSNPN and CDR2 SVGIG (reference sequence). CDR3 size: 14 residues. Trimming shortened V by 1 base and J by 0 bases, and 7 bases separated the two germline ends.

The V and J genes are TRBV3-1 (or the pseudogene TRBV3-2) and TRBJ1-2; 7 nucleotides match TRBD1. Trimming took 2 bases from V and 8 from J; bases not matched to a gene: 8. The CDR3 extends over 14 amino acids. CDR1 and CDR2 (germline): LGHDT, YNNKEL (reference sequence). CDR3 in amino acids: CASSQRTGGGGYTF. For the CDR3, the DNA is TGTGCCAGCAGCCAAAGGACAGGCGGTGGGGGCTACACCTTC.

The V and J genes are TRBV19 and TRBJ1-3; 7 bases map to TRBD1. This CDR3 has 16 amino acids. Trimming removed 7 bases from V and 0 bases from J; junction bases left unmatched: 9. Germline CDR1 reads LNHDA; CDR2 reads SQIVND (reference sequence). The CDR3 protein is CASTPTGRRSGNTIYF. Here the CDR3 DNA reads TGTGCCAGTACCCCGACAGGGAGACGCTCTGGAAACACCATATATTTT.